Shown below are 28 T cell receptor beta chains from a single sample sequenced in a study of CD8 T cells in ankylosing spondylitis. A single record per CDR3 protein comes from TCRdb applying MiXCR to the 5' RACE reads. This sample has 150,000 to 200,000 distinct CDR3 sequences, with 15% to 20% found just once. The sequenced sample was blood, either unsorted or a sorted T cell fraction (not recorded which). The receptors come from a male donor with ankylosing spondylitis or in good health (not recorded which).

J is TRBJ2-7 and V is TRBV18; 7 bases map to TRBD1. The CDR3 sequence is 13 residues long. Germline CDR1 and CDR2: KGHSH and LQKENI. V lost 2 bases, J lost 6 bases, and 4 bases stayed unmatched. CDR3 loop: CASSPDDRVEQYF. The CDR3 nucleotides are TGTGCCAGCTCACCAGACGACAGGGTCGAGCAGTACTTC.

The rearrangement joins TRBV7-9 to TRBJ2-5, with D hard to call. There are 12 residues in the CDR3. Germline V gene lookup returns CDR1 SEHNR and CDR2 FQNEAQ (reference sequence). The V and J ends lost 7 bases and 6 bases respectively, with 12 bases between them. CDR3 amino acids: CASTATPQTQYF. The CDR3 DNA reads as TGTGCCAGCACCGCTACCCCCCAGACCCAGTACTTC.

To note about this clonotype: This may be a read error, as it is one base from a much larger clone. This chain links TRBV11-2 with TRBJ2-5, with D unclear. The germline gives CDR1 SGHAT, CDR2 FQNNGV. V gave up 3 bases and J gave up 2 bases, with 7 bases separating them. The CDR3 loop spans 13 amino acids. The CDR3 DNA sequence: TGTGCCAGCAGCTTTAACCTTCAAGAGACCCAGTACTTC. It encodes CASSFNLQETQYF.

The chain recombines TRBV11-2 with TRBJ2-7; D remains ambiguous. Looked up from germline, CDR1 is SGHAT and CDR2 is FQNNGV. Trimming removed 3 bases from V and 6 bases from J, with 9 bases in between. CDR3 length: 12 residues. The chain's CDR3 is CASSLGTSEQYF. DNA for the CDR3: TGTGCCAGCAGCTTGGGCACCTCCGAGCAGTACTTC.

Only a few counts were recorded for this clonotype. The chain carries TRBV29-1 and TRBJ1-1, with no clear D. In germline, CDR1 is SQVTM, CDR2 ANQGSEA. The CDR3 sequence is 14 residues long. The V end was cut by 6 bases, the J end by 1 base, with 15 bases between. The CDR3 DNA follows: TGCAGCGTATTCCCGGGCAGTACGAACACTGAAGCTTTCTTT. Residues: CSVFPGSTNTEAFF.

In this sample, this clonotype is medium-sized. This rearrangement joins TRBV2 to TRBJ2-1; TRBD2 agrees at 8 bases. Unmatched junction bases numbered 9, after V lost 8 bases and J lost 6 bases. Germline V gives CDR1 SNHLY, CDR2 FYNNEI. The CDR3 consists of 14 residues. The CDR3 loop is CASPRALAGNEQFF. CDR3 in DNA: TGTGCCAGCCCTAGGGCCCTAGCGGGCAATGAGCAGTTCTTC. Supplemented by reference TRBV2 and TRBJ2-1, the full variable domain reads EPEVTQTPSHQVTQMGQEVILRCVPISNHLYFYWYRQILGQKVEFLVSFYNNEISEKSEIFDDQFSVERPDGSNFTLKIRSTKLEDSAMYFCASPRALAGNEQFFGPGTRLTVL.

This clonotype was recorded a few times. The chain couples TRBV6-1 to TRBJ1-6; 8 positions agree with TRBD1. The CDR3 runs 14 residues. Germline V lookup: CDR1 MNHNS, CDR2 SASEGT. After removal of 5 bases from V and 10 bases from J, the junction contained 7 bases not matched to a gene. The CDR3 bases are TGTGCCAGCAGTAGGCAGGGGGCCGGCTCACCCCTCCACTTT. It yields the protein CASSRQGAGSPLHF.

The genes are TRBV5-1 and TRBJ1-3; maybe TRBD1 (6 bases). From germline, CDR1 is SGHRS and CDR2 YFSETQ. Trimming took 2 bases from V and 0 from J, leaving 9 bases between them. The CDR3 is made up of 15 amino acids. This chain's CDR3 is CASSLGQPSGNTIYF. CDR3 in DNA: TGCGCCAGCAGCTTAGGACAGCCCTCTGGAAACACCATATATTTT.

This clonotype was counted ten times or more. J is TRBJ2-7 and V is TRBV12-3 or TRBV12-4, with D unresolved. V shed 0 bases and J shed 2 bases, with 11 bases lying between them. The CDR3 is made up of 15 amino acids. Written as DNA, the CDR3 is TGTGCCAGCAGTTTAGCGGCCAGGCCAACCTACGAGCAGTACTTC. It translates to CASSLAARPTYEQYF.

There are many counts of this clonotype. This chain connects TRBV20-1 to TRBJ2-7; the D is unclear. CDR3 length equals 13 residues. Looked up from germline, CDR1 is DFQATT and CDR2 is SNEGSKA (reference sequence). V was clipped by 3 bases and J by 4 bases, with 13 bases between them. In DNA, the CDR3 is TGCAGTGCTAGGCGCCAGGAGCATTACGAGCAGTACTTC. It yields the protein CSARRQEHYEQYF.

This clonotype has ten or more counts. The V and J genes are TRBV12-3 or TRBV12-4 and TRBJ2-7; D may be TRBD1 (5 bases). The V end lost 0 bases, the J end lost 2 bases, and 8 bases lay between the germline ends. The CDR3 is made up of 14 amino acids. CDR3 coding DNA: TGTGCCAGCAGTTTAGCCGACAGAGCCTACGAGCAGTACTTC. It translates to CASSLADRAYEQYF.

The chain carries TRBV20-1 and TRBJ2-3; 10 positions match TRBD2. CDR3 length: 16 residues. Trimming took 4 bases from V and 2 from J; bases not matched to a gene: 9. Germline V lookup: CDR1 DFQATT, CDR2 SNEGSKA (reference sequence). The DNA for the CDR3 is TGCAGTGCTACCCCCAATCTAGCGGGAGTCACAGATACGCAGTATTTT. Its protein product is CSATPNLAGVTDTQYF.

This clonotype was picked up many times. The chain joins TRBV7-2 to TRBJ2-3; possible D gene TRBD2, 6 bases. The CDR3 extends over 15 amino acids. Germline V lookup: CDR1 SGHTA, CDR2 FQGNSA. Trimming shortened V by 5 bases and J by 0 bases, and 12 bases separated the two germline ends. CDR3 region: CASSNRDFSTDTQYF. CDR3 in DNA: TGTGCCAGCAGCAACCGGGACTTTAGCACAGATACGCAGTATTTT.

This clonotype was observed at least ten times. The J gene is TRBJ1-6, the V gene TRBV6-5, with D uncertain. Trimming removed 0 bases at V and 0 bases at J, with 6 bases between. There are 16 residues in the CDR3. Germline V gene lookup returns CDR1 MNHEY and CDR2 SVGAGI. CDR3 DNA sequence: TGTGCCAGCAGTTACTCCCTGAGCTCCTATAATTCACCCCTCCACTTT. Translation gives CASSYSLSSYNSPLHF.

In its sample, this clonotype was seen many times. The chain is built from TRBV9 and TRBJ2-7; D remains ambiguous. This CDR3 is built from 13 residues. CDR1 and CDR2 (germline): SGDLS, YYNGEE. Trimming took off 0 bases at V and 1 base at J, with 5 bases between the two ends. In DNA, the CDR3 is TGTGCCAGCAGCGTAGATCAGTCCTACGAGCAGTACTTC. As protein: CASSVDQSYEQYF. The full variable domain, in which reference TRBV9 and TRBJ2-7 provide the parts outside the CDR3, is DSGVTQTPKHLITATGQRVTLRCSPRSGDLSVYWYQQSLDQGLQFLIQYYNGEERAKGNILERFSAQQFPDLHSELNLSSLELGDSALYFCASSVDQSYEQYFGPGTRLTVT.

This clonotype appeared many times. V and J are TRBV9 and TRBJ2-5; 7 bases are a match to TRBD1. Germline V lookup: CDR1 SGDLS, CDR2 YYNGEE. CDR3 length equals 15 residues. The V segment lost 3 bases and the J segment 5 bases; nucleotides outside the gene matches: 10. Here the CDR3 DNA reads TGTGCCAGCAGCGCCCTGGGACAGACCAGGGAGACCCAGTACTTC. It yields the protein CASSALGQTRETQYF. The whole variable domain, remainder taken from reference TRBV9 and TRBJ2-5, is DSGVTQTPKHLITATGQRVTLRCSPRSGDLSVYWYQQSLDQGLQFLIQYYNGEERAKGNILERFSAQQFPDLHSELNLSSLELGDSALYFCASSALGQTRETQYFGPGTRLLVL.

This chain joins TRBV5-1 and TRBJ2-7; the match to TRBD1 covers 8 bases. The CDR3 spans 15 residues. After removal of 1 base from V and 6 bases from J, the junction contained 9 bases not matched to a gene. CDR1 is SGHRS and CDR2 is YFSETQ in the germline V gene. CDR3 in DNA: TGCGCCAGCAGCTTGTCACCCAGGGGGCTGTCCGAGCAGTACTTC. Protein sequence: CASSLSPRGLSEQYF. Looking up the rest from reference TRBV5-1 and TRBJ2-7 gives the full variable domain: KAGVTQTPRYLIKTRGQQVTLSCSPISGHRSVSWYQQTPGQGLQFLFEYFSETQRNKGNFPGRFSGRQFSNSRSEMNVSTLELGDSALYLCASSLSPRGLSEQYFGPGTRLTVT.

The CDR3 here is CSARAGPNNSPLHF. The DNA for the CDR3 is TGCAGTGCTAGAGCGGGACCTAATAATTCACCCCTCCACTTT. This chain connects TRBV20-1 to TRBJ1-6; maybe TRBD1 (5 bases). CDR3 length: 14 amino acids. Trimming shortened V by 1 base and J by 5 bases, and 9 bases separated the two germline ends. The germline CDR1 and CDR2 sequences are DFQATT and SNEGSKA (reference sequence).

This clonotype was detected a few times. The gene calls are TRBV5-8 and TRBJ2-5; 7 bases map to TRBD2. Germline V gives CDR1 SGHTS, CDR2 YDEGEE. V lost 4 bases, J lost 5 bases, and 14 bases stayed unmatched. The CDR3 spans 16 residues. CDR3 sequence reads: CASSPGLSDSGETQYF. Written as DNA, the CDR3 is TGTGCCAGCAGCCCGGGACTAAGCGACTCCGGGGAGACCCAGTACTTC.

This chain joins TRBV5-5 and TRBJ2-7; 7 nucleotides align to TRBD2. Trimming took 4 bases from V and 4 from J; bases not matched to a gene: 11. Germline CDR1 SGHKS, CDR2 YYEKEE (reference sequence). This CDR3 comprises 15 residues. The CDR3 here is CASSPAVLAVYEQYF. The CDR3 DNA sequence: TGTGCCAGCAGCCCGGCGGTGCTAGCGGTTTACGAGCAGTACTTC. The full variable domain, with the rest looked up from reference TRBV5-5 and TRBJ2-7, is DAGVTQSPTHLIKTRGQQVTLRCSPISGHKSVSWYQQVLGQGPQFIFQYYEKEERGRGNFPDRFSARQFPNYSSELNVNALLLGDSALYLCASSPAVLAVYEQYFGPGTRLTVT.

Points on this clonotype: A much larger clone sits a single nucleotide away, making a read error possible. This chain links TRBV2 with TRBJ2-2, with TRBD2 matching over 7 bases. Germline CDR1 is SNHLY and CDR2 is FYNNEI. CDR3 length: 14 residues. V gave up 10 bases and J gave up 6 bases; unmatched junction bases: 11. CDR3: CAIRTRKEAGELFF. CDR3 DNA sequence: TGTGCCATCAGGACTAGAAAGGAGGCCGGGGAGCTGTTTTTT.

The chain combines TRBV10-3 with TRBJ2-3; TRBD2 is a possible D gene (6 bases). Germline assignment: CDR1 ENHRY and CDR2 SYGVKD. This CDR3 is 15 amino acids long. Trimming removed 6 bases from V and 2 bases from J, with 15 bases in between. In nucleotides, the CDR3 is TGTGCCATCAGCCTGACTAGGACTCCCACAGATACGCAGTATTTT. This codes for CAISLTRTPTDTQYF.

This clonotype has a count of ten or more. In nucleotides, the CDR3 is TGTGCCAGCAGCCAAGGGGGACTGCACACCGGGGAGCTGTTTTTT. Residues: CASSQGGLHTGELFF. The V gene is TRBV14, the J gene TRBJ2-2; the D gene is possibly TRBD2 (6 bases). This CDR3 region has 15 residues. Looked up from germline, CDR1 is SGHDN and CDR2 is FVKESK. The V gene lost 1 base and the J gene lost 3 bases, with 9 bases spanning the gap.

In nucleotides, the CDR3 is TGTGCCAGCAGGGATCATCAGCCCCAGCATTTT. Encoded protein: CASRDHQPQHF. This chain links TRBV2 with TRBJ1-5; D remains unclear. This CDR3 spans 11 amino acids. Trimming shortened V by 6 bases and J by 5 bases, and 5 bases separated the two germline ends. Germline V gene sequence: CDR1 SNHLY, CDR2 FYNNEI.

This clonotype was seen a few times. The chain links TRBV7-3 to TRBJ2-1; TRBD2 matches 10 bases. With V trimmed by 0 bases and J by 9 bases, 5 bases remained unmatched. There are 15 residues in the CDR3. Per the germline V gene, CDR1 is SGHTA and CDR2 is FQGTGA. DNA for the CDR3: TGTGCCAGCAGCTTAACACTAGCGGGGTACGGTGAGCAGTTCTTC. It specifies CASSLTLAGYGEQFF.

This clonotype came up many times. The chain links TRBV20-1 to TRBJ1-6; TRBD1 aligns across 9 bases. Germline assignment: CDR1 DFQATT and CDR2 SNEGSKA (reference sequence). V trimming: 6 bases; J trimming: 7 bases; junction bases outside the gene matches: 7. The CDR3 is 14 residues long. CDR3 region: CSAKTGGPNSPLHF. CDR3 in DNA: TGCAGTGCCAAAACAGGGGGCCCGAATTCACCCCTCCACTTT.

Many counts were recorded for this clonotype. This chain links TRBV20-1 with TRBJ2-7; 8 bases align to TRBD2. The junction had 7 bases not matched to a gene; V was cut back by 0 bases and J by 0 bases. Germline V lookup: CDR1 DFQATT, CDR2 SNEGSKA (reference sequence). The length of the CDR3 is 16 residues. CDR3 amino acids: CSARDRGGSNSYEQYF. The CDR3 DNA reads as TGCAGTGCTAGAGATCGGGGGGGGAGTAACTCCTACGAGCAGTACTTC.

This clonotype was recorded many times. The genes are TRBV3-1 and TRBJ2-3, with D hard to call. V gave up 4 bases and J gave up 0 bases, with 8 bases separating them. Germline-derived CDR1 and CDR2 are LGHDT and YNNKEL (reference sequence). The CDR3 consists of 14 residues. CDR3 bases: TGTGCCAGCAGCCCATTTCGTAGCACAGATACGCAGTATTTT. This encodes CASSPFRSTDTQYF.